These 23 T cell receptor beta chains share one sample of origin, sequenced in a study of monozygotic twins with inflammatory bowel disease. Following a re-call of the 5' RACE reads, TCRdb has one entry per CDR3 protein and lacks DNA. The sample has nearly 450,000 distinct CDR3 sequences. The sample consisted of blood. The receptors derive from a human donor with ulcerative colitis or Crohn's disease, or a healthy co-twin of an affected twin (not recorded which).

The genes are TRBV29-1 and TRBJ1-4. Germline CDR1 and CDR2: SQVTM and ANQGSEA. The CDR3 is made up of 13 amino acids. Here the CDR3 reads CSVGSQPNEKLFF.

V usage is TRBV7-7 and J usage is TRBJ1-4. This CDR3 is 15 amino acids long. Germline CDR1 and CDR2: SSHAT and FNYEAQ (reference sequence). The chain's CDR3 is CASTSSEAGNEKLFF.

The J gene is TRBJ1-4, the V gene TRBV20-1; TCRdb names TRBD1, which stays unverified in the absence of DNA. Germline CDR1 reads DFQATT; CDR2 reads SNEGSKA (reference sequence). The CDR3 loop spans 15 amino acids. CDR3 amino acids: CSASPLTGEREKLFF.

The chain has TRBV7-7 and TRBJ2-2. CDR3 length equals 15 residues. Germline CDR1 and CDR2: SSHAT and FNYEAQ (reference sequence). CDR3 in amino acids: CASSLAGVHTGELFF.

This chain uses TRBV19 with TRBJ1-1; TCRdb designates TRBD1, a call that cannot be tested without DNA. This CDR3 is built from 14 residues. Germline V CDR1 and CDR2: LNHDA, SQIVND (reference sequence). The CDR3: CASSISGEATEAFF.

The rearrangement links TRBV7-2 to TRBJ1-5. There are 16 residues in the CDR3. Germline V gives CDR1 SGHTA, CDR2 FQGNSA. CDR3 sequence: CASSLRRGGAHQPQHF.

The chain joins TRBV20-1 to TRBJ2-1. This CDR3 comprises 12 residues. Per the germline V gene, CDR1 is DFQATT and CDR2 is SNEGSKA (reference sequence). This CDR3 reads CSATPGSNEQFF.

The chain joins TRBV27 to TRBJ2-7; TCRdb returns TRBD1, unconfirmable since there is no DNA. The germline gives CDR1 MNHEY, CDR2 SMNVEV (reference sequence). The CDR3 is 14 amino acids. The CDR3 reads CASSLTGAPYEQYF.

The chain combines TRBV6-2 or TRBV6-3 with TRBJ1-5; there is no DNA to check the TCRdb D call of TRBD1. The germline gives CDR1 MNHEY, CDR2 SVGEGT. CDR3 size: 15 residues. CDR3 amino acids: CASSLGQGINQPQHF.

The J gene is TRBJ1-3, the V gene TRBV12-3 or TRBV12-4; TCRdb gives TRBD1 as the D gene, but with no DNA this cannot be confirmed. The CDR3 length is 15 residues. CDR3 sequence: CASSRDAHSGNTIYF.

The genes are TRBV5-1 and TRBJ1-1; TCRdb lists TRBD1, though no DNA is available to test this call. The CDR3 spans 14 residues. The germline CDR1 and CDR2 sequences are SGHRS and YFSETQ. CDR3 loop: CASGNGGTSAEAFF.

V and J are TRBV6-2 or TRBV6-3 and TRBJ2-2. This CDR3 has 14 amino acids. The V gene's germline CDR1 is MNHEY and CDR2 SVGEGT. The CDR3 loop is CASRHSGDTGELFF.

This sequence joins TRBV20-1 and TRBJ1-1; there is no DNA to check the TCRdb D call of TRBD1. The CDR3 extends over 15 amino acids. Germline CDR1 and CDR2: DFQATT and SNEGSKA (reference sequence). The CDR3: CSASPPPRMNTEAFF.

This chain joins TRBV29-1 and TRBJ1-1; absent DNA, TCRdb's TRBD1 call cannot be checked. The CDR3 totals 13 residues. The germline gives CDR1 SQVTM, CDR2 ANQGSEA. CDR3 amino acids: CSGTGGRGTEAFF.

The V gene is TRBV25-1, the J gene TRBJ2-5; as DNA is missing, the TRBD1 call by TCRdb cannot be tested. CDR3 size: 14 residues. Germline CDR1 MGHDK, CDR2 SYGVNS. The CDR3 sequence: CASSDVGGKETQYF.

The V call is TRBV7-3, the J call TRBJ2-2; TCRdb's assignment of TRBD1 cannot be checked, as there is no DNA. Germline values: CDR1 SGHTA, CDR2 FQGTGA. The CDR3 runs to 13 residues. CDR3 in amino acids: CASSYDRSGELFF.

The rearrangement uses TRBV5-1 and TRBJ1-1; as DNA is missing, the TRBD1 call by TCRdb cannot be tested. Germline V gives CDR1 SGHRS, CDR2 YFSETQ. CDR3 length: 14 residues. The CDR3 here is CASSRTTGLTEAFF.

This sequence joins TRBV25-1 and TRBJ1-3; the TCRdb D gene call, TRBD1, has no DNA to confirm it. Per germline, CDR1 MGHDK and CDR2 SYGVNS. The CDR3 consists of 13 residues. The CDR3 is CASRRGSGNTIYF.

V usage is TRBV28 and J usage is TRBJ1-2; without DNA, the TCRdb call of TRBD1 cannot be checked. The CDR3 sequence is 13 residues long. In germline, CDR1 is MDHEN, CDR2 SYDVKM. The chain's CDR3 is CASLQGASYGYTF.

This chain connects TRBV20-1 to TRBJ2-1. Germline CDR1 reads DFQATT; CDR2 reads SNEGSKA (reference sequence). This CDR3 region has 14 residues. CDR3 in amino acids: CSARQGNSYNEQFF.

The rearrangement links TRBV10-3 to TRBJ2-7. CDR3 length: 13 residues. CDR1 is ENHRY, CDR2 SYGVKD, per germline. The CDR3 here is CAISETDSFEQYF.

The chain is built from TRBV24-1 and TRBJ2-5; the D gene TCRdb calls, TRBD2, cannot be checked with no DNA. Germline CDR1 is KGHDR and CDR2 is SFDVKD. The CDR3 extends over 16 amino acids. The CDR3 spells CATSDRPGLRQETQYF.

J is TRBJ2-7 and V is TRBV29-1. The CDR3 consists of 13 residues. Germline CDR1 and CDR2: SQVTM and ANQGSEA. CDR3 amino acids: CSVRPSGPYEQYF.